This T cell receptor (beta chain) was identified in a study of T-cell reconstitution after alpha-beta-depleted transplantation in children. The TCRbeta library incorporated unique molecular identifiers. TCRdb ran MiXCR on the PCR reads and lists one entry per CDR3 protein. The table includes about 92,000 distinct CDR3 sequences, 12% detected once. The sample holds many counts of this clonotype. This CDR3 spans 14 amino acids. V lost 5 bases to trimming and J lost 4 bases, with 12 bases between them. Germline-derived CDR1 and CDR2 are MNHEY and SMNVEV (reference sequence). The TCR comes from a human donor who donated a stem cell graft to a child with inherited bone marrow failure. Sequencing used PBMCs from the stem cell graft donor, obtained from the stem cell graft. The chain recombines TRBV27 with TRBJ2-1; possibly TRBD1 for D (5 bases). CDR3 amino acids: CASSPHTGYNEQFF. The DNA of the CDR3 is TGTGCCAGCAGTCCCCATACAGGTTACAATGAGCAGTTCTTC.